This T cell receptor (beta chain) was recorded in a study of T cell responses to AZD1222 COVID-19 vaccine. Study-wide points: No day 14 peak samples; only post-peak repertoires were characterized. Clonal diversity may have been underestimated in mostly white British donors.

To note about this clone: Its antigen is not known.

TCRdb's table, derived via immunoSEQ multiplex PCR, lists solely in-frame clones and lacks some. The data show 150,000 to 200,000 clones, with roughly nine tenths seen just once and 1.9% held by the top ten. This specimen was peripheral blood, taken on day 0 of AZD1222 vaccination. The source is an adult in good health.

For the CDR3, the DNA is TGTGCCAGCAGCCCAGGACAGTTTGGATCGCAGTACTTC. Protein: CASSPGQFGSQYF. J is TRBJ2-7 and V is TRBV6-5; D is perhaps TRBD1 (6 bases). CDR3 length: 13 residues. Germline CDR1 MNHEY, CDR2 SVGAGI. The ends were cut back, 6 bases at V and 9 bases at J, with 18 bases in the middle.